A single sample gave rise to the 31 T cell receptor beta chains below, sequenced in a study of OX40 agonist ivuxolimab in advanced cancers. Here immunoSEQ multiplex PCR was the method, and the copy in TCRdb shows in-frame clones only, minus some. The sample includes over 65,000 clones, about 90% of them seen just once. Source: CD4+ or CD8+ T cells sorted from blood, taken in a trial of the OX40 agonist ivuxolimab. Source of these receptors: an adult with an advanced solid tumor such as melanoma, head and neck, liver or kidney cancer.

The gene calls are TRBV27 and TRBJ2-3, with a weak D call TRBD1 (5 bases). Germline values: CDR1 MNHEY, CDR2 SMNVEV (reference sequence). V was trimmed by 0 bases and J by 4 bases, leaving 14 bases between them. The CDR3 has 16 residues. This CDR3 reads CASSLSAGPMADTQYF. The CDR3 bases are TGTGCCAGCAGTTTATCAGCAGGGCCAATGGCAGATACGCAGTATTTT.

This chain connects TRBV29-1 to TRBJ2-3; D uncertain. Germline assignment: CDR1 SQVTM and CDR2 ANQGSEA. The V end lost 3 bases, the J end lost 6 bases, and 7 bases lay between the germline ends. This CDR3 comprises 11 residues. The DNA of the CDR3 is TGCAGCGTTGATTTCGTGGATACGCAGTATTTT. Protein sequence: CSVDFVDTQYF.

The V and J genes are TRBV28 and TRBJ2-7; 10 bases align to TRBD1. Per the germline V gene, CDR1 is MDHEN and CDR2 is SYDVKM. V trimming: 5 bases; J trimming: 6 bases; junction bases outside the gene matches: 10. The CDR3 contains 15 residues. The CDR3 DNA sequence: TGTGCCAGCAGTCCGACCGGGACAGGGGTCGCCGAGCAGTACTTC. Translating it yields CASSPTGTGVAEQYF.

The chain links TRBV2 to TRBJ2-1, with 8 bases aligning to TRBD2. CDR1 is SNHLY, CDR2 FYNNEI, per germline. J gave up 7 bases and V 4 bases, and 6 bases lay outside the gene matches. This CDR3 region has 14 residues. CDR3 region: CASSAGTRANEQFF. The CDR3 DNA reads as TGTGCCAGCAGTGCCGGGACTAGGGCGAATGAGCAGTTCTTC.

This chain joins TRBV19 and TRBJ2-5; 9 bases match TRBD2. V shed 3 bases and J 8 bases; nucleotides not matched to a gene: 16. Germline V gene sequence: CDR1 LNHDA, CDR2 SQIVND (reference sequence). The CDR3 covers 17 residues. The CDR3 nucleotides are TGTGCCAGTAGTATGGTTGGCTGGCGGGAGGGCCAGAGCACCCAGTACTTC. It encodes CASSMVGWREGQSTQYF.

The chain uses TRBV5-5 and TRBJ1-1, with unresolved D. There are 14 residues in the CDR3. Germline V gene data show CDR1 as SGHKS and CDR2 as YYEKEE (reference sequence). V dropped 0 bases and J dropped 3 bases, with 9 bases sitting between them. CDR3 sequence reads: CASSLALGDTEAFF. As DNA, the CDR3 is TGTGCCAGCAGCTTGGCCTTGGGAGACACTGAAGCTTTCTTT. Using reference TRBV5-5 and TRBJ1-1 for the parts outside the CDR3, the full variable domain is DAGVTQSPTHLIKTRGQQVTLRCSPISGHKSVSWYQQVLGQGPQFIFQYYEKEERGRGNFPDRFSARQFPNYSSELNVNALLLGDSALYLCASSLALGDTEAFFGQGTRLTVV.

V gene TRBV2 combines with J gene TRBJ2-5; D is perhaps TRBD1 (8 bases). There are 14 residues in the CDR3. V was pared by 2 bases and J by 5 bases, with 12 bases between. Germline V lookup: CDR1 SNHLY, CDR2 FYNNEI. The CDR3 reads CASSEIQGGETQYF. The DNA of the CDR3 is TGTGCCAGCAGTGAAATACAGGGGGGGGAGACCCAGTACTTC.

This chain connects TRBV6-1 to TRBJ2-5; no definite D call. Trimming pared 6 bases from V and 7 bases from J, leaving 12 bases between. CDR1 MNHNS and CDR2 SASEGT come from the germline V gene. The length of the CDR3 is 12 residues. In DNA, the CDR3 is TGTGCCAGCAGCGAGGAGAGGCTGACCCAGTACTTC. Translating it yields CASSEERLTQYF.

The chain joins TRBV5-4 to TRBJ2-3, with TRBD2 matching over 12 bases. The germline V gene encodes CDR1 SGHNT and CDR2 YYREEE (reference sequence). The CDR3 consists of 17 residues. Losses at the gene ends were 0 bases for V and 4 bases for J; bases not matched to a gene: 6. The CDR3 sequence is CASSLGLAGERADTQYF. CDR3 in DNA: TGTGCCAGCAGCTTGGGACTAGCGGGAGAAAGGGCAGATACGCAGTATTTT. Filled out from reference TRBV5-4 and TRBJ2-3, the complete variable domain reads ETGVTQSPTHLIKTRGQQVTLRCSSQSGHNTVSWYQQALGQGPQFIFQYYREEENGRGNFPPRFSGLQFPNYSSELNVNALELDDSALYLCASSLGLAGERADTQYFGPGTRLTVL.

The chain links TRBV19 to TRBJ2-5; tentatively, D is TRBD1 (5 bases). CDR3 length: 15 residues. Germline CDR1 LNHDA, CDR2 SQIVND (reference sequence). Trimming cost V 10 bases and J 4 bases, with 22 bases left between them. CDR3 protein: CATGWGRDGRETQYF. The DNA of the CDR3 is TGTGCCACCGGATGGGGCAGGGATGGACGAGAGACCCAGTACTTC.

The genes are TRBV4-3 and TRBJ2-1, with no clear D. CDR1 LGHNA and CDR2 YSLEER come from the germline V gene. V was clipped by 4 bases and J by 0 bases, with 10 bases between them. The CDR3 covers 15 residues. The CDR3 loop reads CASSPDSLSYNEQFF. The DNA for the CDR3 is TGCGCCAGCAGCCCGGATTCCCTCTCCTACAATGAGCAGTTCTTC.

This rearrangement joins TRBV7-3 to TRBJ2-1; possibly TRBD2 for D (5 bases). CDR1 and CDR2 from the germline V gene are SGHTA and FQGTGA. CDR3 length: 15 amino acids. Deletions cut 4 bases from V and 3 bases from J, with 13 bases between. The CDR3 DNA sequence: TGTGCCAGCAGCTCGAGTTCGAGCGGCTACAATGAGCAGTTCTTC. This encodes CASSSSSSGYNEQFF.

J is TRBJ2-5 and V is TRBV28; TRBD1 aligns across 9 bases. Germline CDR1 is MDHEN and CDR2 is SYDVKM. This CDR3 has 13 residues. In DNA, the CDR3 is TGTGCTTGGGGACAGGGAGCCCGAGAGACCCAGTACTTC. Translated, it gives CAWGQGARETQYF.

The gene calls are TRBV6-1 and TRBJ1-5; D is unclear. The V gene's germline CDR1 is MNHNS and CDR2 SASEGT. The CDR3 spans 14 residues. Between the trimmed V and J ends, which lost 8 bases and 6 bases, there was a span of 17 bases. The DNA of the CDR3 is TGTGCCAGCGGGCCCGTAATCTTAAGTCAGCCCCAGCATTTT. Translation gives CASGPVILSQPQHF.

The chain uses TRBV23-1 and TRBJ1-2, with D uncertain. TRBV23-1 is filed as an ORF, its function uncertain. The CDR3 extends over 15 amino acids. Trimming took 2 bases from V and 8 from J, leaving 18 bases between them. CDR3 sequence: CASSQGRYYYEGYTF. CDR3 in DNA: TGCGCCAGCAGTCAAGGACGGTACTACTATGAAGGCTACACCTTC.

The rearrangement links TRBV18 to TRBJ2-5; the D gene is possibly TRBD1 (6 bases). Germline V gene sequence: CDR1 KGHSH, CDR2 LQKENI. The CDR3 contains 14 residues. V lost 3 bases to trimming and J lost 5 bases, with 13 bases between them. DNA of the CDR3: TGTGCCAGCTCACCGTTAGCAGGGGATGAGACCCAGTACTTC. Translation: CASSPLAGDETQYF.

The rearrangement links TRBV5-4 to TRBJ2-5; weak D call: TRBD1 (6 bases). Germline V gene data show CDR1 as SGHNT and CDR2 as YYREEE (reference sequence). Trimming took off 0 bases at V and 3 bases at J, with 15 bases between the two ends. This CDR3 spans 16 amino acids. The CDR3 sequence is CASSLGFRTVEETQYF. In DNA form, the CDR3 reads TGTGCCAGCAGCTTGGGTTTCCGGACAGTGGAAGAGACCCAGTACTTC. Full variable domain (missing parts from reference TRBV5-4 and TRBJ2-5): ETGVTQSPTHLIKTRGQQVTLRCSSQSGHNTVSWYQQALGQGPQFIFQYYREEENGRGNFPPRFSGLQFPNYSSELNVNALELDDSALYLCASSLGFRTVEETQYFGPGTRLLVL.

CDR3 DNA sequence: TGTGCCAGCAGACCCACAGGGGCTGGAAACACCATATATTTT. Translated: CASRPTGAGNTIYF. V is TRBV2 and J is TRBJ1-3, with 7 bases lining up with TRBD1. The CDR3 sequence is 14 residues long. J lost 2 bases, V lost 6 bases, and 4 bases had no gene match. CDR1 is SNHLY and CDR2 is FYNNEI in the germline V gene.

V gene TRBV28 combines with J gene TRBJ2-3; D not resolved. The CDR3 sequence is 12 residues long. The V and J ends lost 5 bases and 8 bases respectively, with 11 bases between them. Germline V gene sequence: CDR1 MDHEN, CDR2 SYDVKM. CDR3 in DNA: TGTGCCAGCAGTCCACCTTGGGGTACGCAGTATTTT. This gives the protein CASSPPWGTQYF.

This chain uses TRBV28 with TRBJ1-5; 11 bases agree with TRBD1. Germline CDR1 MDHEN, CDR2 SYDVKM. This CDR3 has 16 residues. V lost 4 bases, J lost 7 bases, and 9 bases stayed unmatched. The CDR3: CASSSTGQGEEQPQHF. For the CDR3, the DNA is TGTGCCAGCAGTTCCACGGGACAGGGGGAAGAGCAGCCCCAGCATTTT.

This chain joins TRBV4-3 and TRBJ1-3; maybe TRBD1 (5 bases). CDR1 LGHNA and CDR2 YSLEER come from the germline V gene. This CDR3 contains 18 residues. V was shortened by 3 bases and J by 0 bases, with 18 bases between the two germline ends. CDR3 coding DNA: TGCGCCAGCAGCCAGCTGAGGCCAGGGTCCAGCTCTGGAAACACCATATATTTT. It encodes CASSQLRPGSSSGNTIYF.

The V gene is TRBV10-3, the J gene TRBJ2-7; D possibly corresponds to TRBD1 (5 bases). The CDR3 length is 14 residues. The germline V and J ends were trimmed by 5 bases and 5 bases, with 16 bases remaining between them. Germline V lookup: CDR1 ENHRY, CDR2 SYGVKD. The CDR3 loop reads CAISKRREADEQYF. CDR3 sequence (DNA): TGTGCCATCAGTAAACGCAGGGAAGCCGACGAGCAGTACTTC.

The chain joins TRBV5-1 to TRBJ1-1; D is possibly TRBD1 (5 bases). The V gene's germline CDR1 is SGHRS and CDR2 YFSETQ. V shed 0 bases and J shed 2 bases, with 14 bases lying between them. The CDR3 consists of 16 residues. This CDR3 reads CASSLAGQSLNTEAFF. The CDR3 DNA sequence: TGCGCCAGCAGCTTGGCGGGGCAGAGCCTAAACACTGAAGCTTTCTTT.

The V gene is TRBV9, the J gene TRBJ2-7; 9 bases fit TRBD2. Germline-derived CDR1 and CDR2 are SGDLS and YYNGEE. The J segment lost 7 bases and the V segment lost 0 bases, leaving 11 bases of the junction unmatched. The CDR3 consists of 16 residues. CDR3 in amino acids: CASSVGSGSLDGEQYF. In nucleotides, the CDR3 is TGTGCCAGCAGCGTAGGTAGCGGGAGCTTGGACGGAGAGCAGTACTTC.

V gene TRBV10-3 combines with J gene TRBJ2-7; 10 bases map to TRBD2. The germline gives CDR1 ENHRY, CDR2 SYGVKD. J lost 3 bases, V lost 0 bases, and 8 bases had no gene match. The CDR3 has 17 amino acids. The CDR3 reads CAISESFETSGNYEQYF. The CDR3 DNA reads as TGTGCCATCAGTGAGTCGTTTGAAACTAGCGGGAACTACGAGCAGTACTTC.

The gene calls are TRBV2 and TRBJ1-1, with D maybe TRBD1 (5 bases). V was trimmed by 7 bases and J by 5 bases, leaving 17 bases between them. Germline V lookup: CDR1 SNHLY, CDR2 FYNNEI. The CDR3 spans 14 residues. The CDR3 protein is CASKRPGVRTEAFF. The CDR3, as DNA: TGTGCCAGCAAGCGACCGGGGGTGCGAACTGAAGCTTTCTTT.

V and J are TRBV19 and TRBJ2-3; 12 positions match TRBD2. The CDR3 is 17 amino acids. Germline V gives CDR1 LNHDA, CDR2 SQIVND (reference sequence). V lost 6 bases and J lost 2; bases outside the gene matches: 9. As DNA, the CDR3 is TGTGCCAGTAGCCTCCTCGGACTAGCGGGACCCACAGATACGCAGTATTTT. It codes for CASSLLGLAGPTDTQYF.

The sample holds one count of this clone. In DNA form, the CDR3 reads TGTGCCAGCAGCGTAGCGACTAGCGGGAGGGGTGAGCAGTTCTTC. Encoded protein: CASSVATSGRGEQFF. The J gene is TRBJ2-1, the V gene TRBV9; 14 bases are shared with TRBD2. Germline loops: CDR1 SGDLS, CDR2 YYNGEE. J lost 9 bases, V lost 0 bases, and 2 bases had no gene match. The CDR3 contains 15 residues.

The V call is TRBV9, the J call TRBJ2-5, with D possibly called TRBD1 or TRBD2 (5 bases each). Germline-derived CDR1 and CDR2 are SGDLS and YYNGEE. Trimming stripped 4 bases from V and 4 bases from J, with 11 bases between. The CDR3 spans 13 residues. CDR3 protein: CASSLRGTETQYF. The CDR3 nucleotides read TGTGCCAGCAGCCTGCGAGGGACAGAGACCCAGTACTTC. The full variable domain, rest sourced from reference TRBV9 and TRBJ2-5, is DSGVTQTPKHLITATGQRVTLRCSPRSGDLSVYWYQQSLDQGLQFLIQYYNGEERAKGNILERFSAQQFPDLHSELNLSSLELGDSALYFCASSLRGTETQYFGPGTRLLVL.

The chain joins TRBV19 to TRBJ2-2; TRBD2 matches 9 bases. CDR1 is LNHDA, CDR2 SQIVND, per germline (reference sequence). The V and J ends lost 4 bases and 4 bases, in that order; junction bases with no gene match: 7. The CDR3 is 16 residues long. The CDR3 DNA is TGTGCCAGTAGTACGGATAGCGGGAGAACCACCGGGGAGCTGTTTTTT. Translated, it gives CASSTDSGRTTGELFF.

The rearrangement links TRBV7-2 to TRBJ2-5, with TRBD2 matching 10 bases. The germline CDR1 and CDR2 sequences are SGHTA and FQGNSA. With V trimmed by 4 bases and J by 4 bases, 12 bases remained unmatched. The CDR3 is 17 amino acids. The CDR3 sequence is CASSWGGIAGGGETQYF. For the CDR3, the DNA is TGTGCCAGCAGCTGGGGGGGCATAGCGGGAGGTGGAGAGACCCAGTACTTC.